This T cell receptor beta chain was recovered during a study of control samples from healthy donors and cancer patients. This CDR3 has 14 residues. Looked up from germline, CDR1 is SQVTM and CDR2 is ANQGSEA. The V segment lost 6 bases and the J segment 0 bases; nucleotides outside the gene matches: 6. Sequencing was performed with immunoSEQ multiplex PCR; in TCRdb, only in-frame clones are kept and a portion is missing. This table has under 450,000 clones, approximately 90% appearing once. This TCR derives from a man in his forties or fifties with head and neck cancer. The V call is TRBV29-1, the J call TRBJ2-7, with 9 bases identical to TRBD1. Sequencing was done on a sample of PBMCs. Written as DNA, the CDR3 is TGCAGCGTGTACCGGGACAGGGACTCCTACGAGCAGTACTTC. The encoded protein is CSVYRDRDSYEQYF.